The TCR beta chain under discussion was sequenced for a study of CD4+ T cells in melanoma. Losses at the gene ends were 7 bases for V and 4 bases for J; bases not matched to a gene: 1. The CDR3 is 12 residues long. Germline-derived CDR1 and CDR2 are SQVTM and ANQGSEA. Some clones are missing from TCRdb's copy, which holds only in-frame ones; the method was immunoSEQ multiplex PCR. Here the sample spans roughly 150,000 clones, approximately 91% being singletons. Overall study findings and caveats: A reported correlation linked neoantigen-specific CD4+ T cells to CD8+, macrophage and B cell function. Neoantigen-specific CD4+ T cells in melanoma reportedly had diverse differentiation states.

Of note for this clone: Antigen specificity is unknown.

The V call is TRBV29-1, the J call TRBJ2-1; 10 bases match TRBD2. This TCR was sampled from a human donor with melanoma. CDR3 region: CSGSGGYNEQFF. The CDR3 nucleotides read TGCAGCGGTAGCGGGGGGTACAATGAGCAGTTCTTC.